What follows describes a single T cell receptor (beta chain). This CDR3 is built from 15 residues. Between the trimmed V and J ends, which lost 0 bases and 4 bases, there was a span of 12 bases. The germline gives CDR1 ENHRY, CDR2 SYGVKD. The entry originates in a study of blood T cell repertoires in COVID-19. Background on the study: The samples span acute and convalescent COVID-19 from the United States, Italy and Spain. Sample material is recorded as cDNA or gDNA derived from T cells, B-cell-depleted T cells, or PBMCs.

The authors' processing: Reference gene primer amplification gave nucleated cell count estimates. This table comes from immunoSEQ multiplex PCR, and its TCRdb copy is limited to in-frame clones, with some not included. V, J and clone size are taken as reported in that table, and D and trimming were inferred from the DNA itself. The sample records under 250,000 clones, roughly four fifths being singletons. The chain employs TRBV10-3 and TRBJ1-1; maybe TRBD1 (6 bases). The sequence was collected from a woman aged 70-85 years with acute or convalescent COVID-19. Material: peripheral blood. The CDR3 coding sequence is TGTGCCATCAGTGAGTCGAGGACAGCAGGCACTGAAGCTTTCTTT. Its protein is CAISESRTAGTEAFF.